These 25 T cell receptor beta chains came from one sample sequenced in a study of T cell changes during pregnancy in multiple sclerosis. Only in-frame clones appear in the TCRdb table, and some are missing; sequencing was by immunoSEQ multiplex PCR. This table has 100,000 to 140,000 clones, under 95% appearing once. The starting material was peripheral blood, obtained in the third trimester of pregnancy. The receptors originated from a female donor in good health, enrolled as a control in a pregnancy study.

This rearrangement joins TRBV10-3 to TRBJ1-1; D ambiguous. The CDR3 extends over 15 amino acids. Germline CDR1 ENHRY, CDR2 SYGVKD. V lost 1 base to trimming and J lost 6 bases, with 15 bases between them. Written as DNA, the CDR3 is TGTGCCATCAGTGAGTTTGAAGGAGGGATCGCTGAAGCTTTCTTT. Its translation: CAISEFEGGIAEAFF.

In its sample, this clone was seen a few times. V is TRBV6-5 and J is TRBJ1-2; 8 nucleotides align to TRBD1. The ends lost 5 bases at V and 4 bases at J; junction bases unmatched: 6. CDR1 and CDR2 (germline): MNHEY, SVGAGI. There are 14 residues in the CDR3. The CDR3 is CASSGRQGTYGYTF. CDR3 DNA: TGTGCCAGCAGTGGGCGACAGGGGACCTATGGCTACACCTTC.

The CDR3 region has the DNA TGTGCCAGCAGTGATCGCGGATGGACTGAAGCTTTCTTT. As protein: CASSDRGWTEAFF. The chain employs TRBV6-1 and TRBJ1-1; no clear D. CDR1 and CDR2 from the germline V gene are MNHNS and SASEGT. V lost 3 bases and J 5 bases, leaving 10 bases between the germline ends. This CDR3 region has 13 residues.

The chain combines TRBV19 with TRBJ2-7; 7 bases match TRBD1. This CDR3 is built from 14 residues. Germline values: CDR1 LNHDA, CDR2 SQIVND (reference sequence). V gave up 7 bases and J gave up 2 bases; unmatched junction bases: 8. The CDR3 bases are TGTGCCAGTACCCCGACAGGGTCCACCTACGAGCAGTACTTC. It is translated as CASTPTGSTYEQYF.

The V call is TRBV5-6, the J call TRBJ2-5; the D gene is possibly TRBD1 (6 bases). Trimming took 3 bases from V and 2 from J, leaving 17 bases between them. Germline CDR1 and CDR2: SGHDT and YYEEEE. The CDR3 contains 16 residues. The CDR3 spells CASSSYGTSIQETQYF. The CDR3 DNA reads TGTGCCAGCAGCTCATACGGGACATCTATTCAAGAGACCCAGTACTTC.

V usage is TRBV19 and J usage is TRBJ1-4; 12 bases line up with TRBD1. Per the germline V gene, CDR1 is LNHDA and CDR2 is SQIVND (reference sequence). The CDR3 runs 17 residues. V was clipped by 9 bases and J by 2 bases; unmatched bases: 10. CDR3 bases: TGTGCCAGCGGGAACCGGGACAGGGGGCGCACTAATGAAAAACTGTTTTTT. It yields the protein CASGNRDRGRTNEKLFF.

The chain links TRBV7-9 to TRBJ2-2; D is ambiguous. V lost 0 bases and J 5 bases, leaving 7 bases between the germline ends. The CDR3 runs 14 residues. Per the germline V gene, CDR1 is SEHNR and CDR2 is FQNEAQ (reference sequence). CDR3 sequence reads: CASSLAQATGELFF. CDR3 nucleotide sequence: TGTGCCAGCAGCTTAGCGCAGGCGACCGGGGAGCTGTTTTTT.

CDR3 sequence reads: CASSEALLLRRGRSAQYF. The CDR3 coding sequence is TGTGCCAGCAGTGAAGCGCTTCTTTTGCGGCGGGGGCGCTCGGCCCAGTACTTC. V gene TRBV2 combines with J gene TRBJ2-5, with D possibly being TRBD2 (7 bases). CDR1 is SNHLY, CDR2 FYNNEI, per germline. The ends were cut back, 0 bases at V and 9 bases at J, with 26 bases in the middle. The CDR3 totals 18 residues.

The J gene is TRBJ1-3, the V gene TRBV30; no definite D call. V lost 5 bases and J lost 0, with 11 bases in between. The CDR3 has 14 residues. Germline values: CDR1 GTSNPN, CDR2 SVGIG (reference sequence). As DNA, the CDR3 is TGTGCCTGGCGGAGTTTCCCCTCTGGAAACACCATATATTTT. Translating gives CAWRSFPSGNTIYF.

This clone was seen once. The gene calls are TRBV6-6 and TRBJ1-4; a weak D match, TRBD1 (6 bases). The CDR3 runs 15 residues. Germline-derived CDR1 and CDR2 are MNHNY and SVGAGI (reference sequence). The germline V and J ends were trimmed by 2 bases and 3 bases, with 10 bases remaining between them. The CDR3 loop reads CASSYRGAPNEKLFF. The CDR3 DNA follows: TGTGCCAGCAGTTACCGGGGGGCCCCTAATGAAAAACTGTTTTTT.

V gene TRBV7-3 combines with J gene TRBJ2-3, with D uncertain. Per the germline V gene, CDR1 is SGHTA and CDR2 is FQGTGA. The V gene lost 0 bases and the J gene lost 2 bases, with 9 bases spanning the gap. The length of the CDR3 is 15 residues. CDR3 amino acids: CASSLTGSNTDTQYF. CDR3 bases: TGTGCCAGCAGCTTAACCGGTTCTAACACAGATACGCAGTATTTT.

V is TRBV5-4 and J is TRBJ1-6; 8 bases line up with TRBD1. CDR3 size: 15 residues. Trimming at V came to 0 bases and at J to 5 bases, leaving 1 base not matched to a gene. Germline V lookup: CDR1 SGHNT, CDR2 YYREEE (reference sequence). CDR3 sequence: CASSLGTGNNSPLHF. The CDR3, as DNA: TGTGCCAGCAGCTTGGGGACAGGGAATAATTCACCCCTCCACTTT.

The chain recombines TRBV11-2 with TRBJ1-2; D possibly corresponds to TRBD1 (5 bases). The CDR3 length is 15 residues. The germline V gene has CDR1 SGHAT and CDR2 FQNNGV. V was trimmed by 4 bases and J by 0 bases, leaving 12 bases between them. CDR3: CASSSRQYSNYGYTF. CDR3 nucleotide sequence: TGTGCCAGCAGCTCAAGACAGTACTCTAACTATGGCTACACCTTC.

The genes are TRBV6-5 and TRBJ2-3; 11 bases are shared with TRBD2. The CDR3 consists of 15 residues. Germline CDR1 MNHEY, CDR2 SVGAGI. The ends lost 5 bases at V and 3 bases at J; junction bases unmatched: 4. The CDR3, as DNA: TGTGCCAGCAGTCGACTAGCGGGGCAGACAGATACGCAGTATTTT. It codes for CASSRLAGQTDTQYF.

This chain joins TRBV7-2 and TRBJ1-1; TRBD1 agrees at 8 bases. The CDR3 has 14 amino acids. Germline lookup yields CDR1 SGHTA and CDR2 FQGNSA. The V and J ends lost 6 bases and 0 bases, in that order; junction bases with no gene match: 3. The CDR3 sequence is CASSWDRMNTEAFF. Written as DNA, the CDR3 is TGTGCCAGCAGTTGGGACAGGATGAACACTGAAGCTTTCTTT.

CDR3 region: CASGALEGEQYF. CDR3 nucleotides: TGTGCCAGCGGGGCTTTGGAGGGGGAGCAGTACTTC. J is TRBJ2-7 and V is TRBV5-5; possible D gene TRBD2, 6 bases. V lost 7 bases, J lost 7 bases, and 15 bases lay in between. Per germline, CDR1 SGHKS and CDR2 YYEKEE (reference sequence). There are 12 residues in the CDR3.

The J gene is TRBJ1-1, the V gene TRBV15; weak D call: TRBD1 (5 bases). The V end lost 3 bases, the J end lost 7 bases, and 12 bases lay between the germline ends. CDR3 length: 13 amino acids. The germline V gene has CDR1 LNHNV and CDR2 YYDKDF (reference sequence). This CDR3 reads CATSRGGVGEAFF. The CDR3 nucleotides read TGTGCCACCAGCAGGGGGGGGGTGGGTGAAGCTTTCTTT.

The rearrangement uses TRBV27 and TRBJ1-3; tentative D call: TRBD1 (6 bases). The CDR3 is 15 amino acids. V dropped 5 bases and J dropped 0 bases, with 11 bases sitting between them. Looked up from germline, CDR1 is MNHEY and CDR2 is SMNVEV (reference sequence). CDR3 DNA sequence: TGTGCCAGCAGTAGTGCAGGGGACTCTGGAAACACCATATATTTT. Protein sequence: CASSSAGDSGNTIYF.

The chain carries TRBV2 and TRBJ2-1; the D gene is possibly TRBD2 (6 bases). The V end was cut by 6 bases, the J end by 1 base, with 13 bases between. Germline lookup yields CDR1 SNHLY and CDR2 FYNNEI. This CDR3 is built from 15 residues. The CDR3 nucleotides read TGTGCCAGCAGAAAAGCTAGCGTTTCCTACAATGAGCAGTTCTTC. Translation gives CASRKASVSYNEQFF.

This chain uses TRBV30 with TRBJ1-1; perhaps TRBD1 as D (6 bases). The CDR3 has 16 amino acids. The V end was cut by 6 bases, the J end by 1 base, with 21 bases between. Germline V gene lookup returns CDR1 GTSNPN and CDR2 SVGIG (reference sequence). Written as DNA, the CDR3 is TGTGCCTGTAGCTTTAAGGGGGTAGGCTGGAACACTGAAGCTTTCTTT. Its protein product is CACSFKGVGWNTEAFF.

This clone was detected once. The genes are TRBV7-8 and TRBJ1-2; TRBD1 matches at 7 bases. Per the germline V gene, CDR1 is SGHVS and CDR2 is FQNEAQ. The CDR3 is made up of 14 amino acids. The trim removed 1 base at V and 5 bases at J, leaving 4 bases unmatched. CDR3 residues: CASSLVRGSYGYTF. CDR3 DNA sequence: TGTGCCAGCAGCTTAGTCAGGGGGTCGTATGGCTACACCTTC.

The chain recombines TRBV7-9 with TRBJ2-7; D is perhaps TRBD1 (6 bases). The CDR3 is made up of 11 amino acids. Trimming cost V 4 bases and J 5 bases, with 6 bases left between them. Germline assignment: CDR1 SEHNR and CDR2 FQNEAQ (reference sequence). The CDR3 DNA is TGTGCCAGCAGCTGGACAGACGAGCAGTACTTC. Its protein is CASSWTDEQYF.

The V gene is TRBV11-3, the J gene TRBJ2-3; D may be TRBD2 (5 bases). Trimming stripped 5 bases from V and 0 bases from J, with 9 bases between. This CDR3 has 14 amino acids. Germline CDR1 reads SGHNT; CDR2 reads YENEEA. CDR3 protein: CASSPRASTDTQYF. The CDR3 DNA sequence: TGTGCCAGCAGCCCGAGGGCCAGCACAGATACGCAGTATTTT.

The chain combines TRBV19 with TRBJ1-6; the match to TRBD1 covers 7 bases. V gave up 5 bases and J gave up 9 bases; unmatched junction bases: 7. The CDR3 is 14 amino acids. Germline values: CDR1 LNHDA, CDR2 SQIVND (reference sequence). The DNA for the CDR3 is TGTGCCAGTAGTGTTCGGGACAGAACTTCACCCCTCCACTTT. Its protein product is CASSVRDRTSPLHF.

The J gene is TRBJ2-3, the V gene TRBV9; 9 bases agree with TRBD2. This CDR3 contains 18 residues. Germline CDR1 is SGDLS and CDR2 is YYNGEE. J was trimmed by 2 bases and V by 0 bases; bases with no gene match: 10. Here the CDR3 DNA reads TGTGCCAGCAGCGTAGCCGCTAGGGCGGGGGGGTTCACAGATACGCAGTATTTT. Encoded protein: CASSVAARAGGFTDTQYF.